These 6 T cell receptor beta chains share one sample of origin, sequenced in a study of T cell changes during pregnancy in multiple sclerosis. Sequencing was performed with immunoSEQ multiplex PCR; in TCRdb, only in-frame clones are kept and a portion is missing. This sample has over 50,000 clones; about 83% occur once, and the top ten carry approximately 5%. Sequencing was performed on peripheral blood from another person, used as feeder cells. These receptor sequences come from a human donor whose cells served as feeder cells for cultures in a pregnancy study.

This CDR3 is CASSEGQLYGYTF. The CDR3 region has the DNA TGTGCCAGCAGTGAAGGACAGCTCTATGGCTACACCTTC. This chain uses TRBV14 with TRBJ1-2; D might be TRBD1 (6 bases). Trimming removed 6 bases at V and 4 bases at J, with 12 bases between. Germline V gene sequence: CDR1 SGHDN, CDR2 FVKESK. The CDR3 consists of 13 residues.

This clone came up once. CDR3 in amino acids: CASSSDTENEQFF. The CDR3 nucleotides are TGTGCCAGCAGCTCGGACACGGAGAATGAGCAGTTCTTC. The V gene is TRBV5-6, the J gene TRBJ2-1; a possible D gene is TRBD1 (5 bases). CDR1 SGHDT and CDR2 YYEEEE come from the germline V gene. The ends were cut back, 3 bases at V and 7 bases at J, with 11 bases in the middle. The CDR3 totals 13 residues.

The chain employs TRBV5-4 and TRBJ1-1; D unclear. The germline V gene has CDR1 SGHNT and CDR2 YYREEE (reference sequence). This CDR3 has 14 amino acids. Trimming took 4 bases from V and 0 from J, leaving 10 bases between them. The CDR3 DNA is TGTGCCAGCAGCACCGGGCCTATGAACACTGAAGCTTTCTTT. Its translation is CASSTGPMNTEAFF.

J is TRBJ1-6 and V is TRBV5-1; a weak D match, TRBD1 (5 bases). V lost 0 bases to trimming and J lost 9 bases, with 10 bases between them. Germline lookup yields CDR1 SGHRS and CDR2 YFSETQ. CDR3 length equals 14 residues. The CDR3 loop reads CASSLGGEGSPLHF. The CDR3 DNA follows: TGCGCCAGCAGCTTGGGAGGGGAAGGTTCACCCCTCCACTTT.

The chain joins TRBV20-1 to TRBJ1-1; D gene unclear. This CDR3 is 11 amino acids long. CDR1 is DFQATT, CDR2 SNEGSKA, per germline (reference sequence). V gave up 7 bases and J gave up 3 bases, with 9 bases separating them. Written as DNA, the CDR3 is TGCAGTGTAGAGGGCCACACTGAAGCTTTCTTT. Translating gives CSVEGHTEAFF.

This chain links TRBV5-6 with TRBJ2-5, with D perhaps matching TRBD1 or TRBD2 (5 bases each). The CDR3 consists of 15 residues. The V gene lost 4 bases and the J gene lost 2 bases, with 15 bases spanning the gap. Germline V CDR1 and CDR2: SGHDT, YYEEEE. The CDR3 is CASSRLRTSQETQYF. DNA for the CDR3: TGTGCCAGCAGCCGACTAAGGACATCACAAGAGACCCAGTACTTC.